What follows is one TCR beta chain and its context. Antigen specificity is unknown. The data were obtained in a study of T cell responses to AZD1222 COVID-19 vaccine. Germline loops: CDR1 MNHEY, CDR2 SMNVEV (reference sequence). V was trimmed by 2 bases and J by 4 bases, leaving 10 bases between them. This CDR3 region has 14 residues. Using immunoSEQ multiplex PCR, the repertoire was profiled, and TCRdb retains in-frame clones only, with some absent. The sample has under 200,000 clones; roughly 91% are singletons. Notes on the study in general: Unmutated regions of variants are reportedly targeted by nearly half of spike-specific TCRs. The number of AZD1222 recipients seropositive at baseline was only 5 to 7. Scientists sampled the repertoires only once the peak T cell response had passed. The donors showed a predominance of white British ancestry and of females, with possible underestimation of clonal diversity.

The receptor comes from an adult in good health. Here the sequenced sample was peripheral blood, taken on day 0 of AZD1222 vaccination. The chain links TRBV27 to TRBJ2-3, with D unresolved. The CDR3 spells CASSLKGKSDTQYF. The DNA for the CDR3 is TGTGCCAGCAGTTTAAAAGGGAAGTCAGATACGCAGTATTTT.